Below, 31 T cell receptor beta chains from the same sample are listed, as sequenced in a study of identical twins. TCRdb called the 5' RACE reads again in MiXCR, with one record for every CDR3 protein. The table shows hundreds of thousands of distinct CDR3 sequences, with about 12% occurring only once. The same sample was also studied in work on yellow fever vaccine responses in identical twins.

The specimen was PBMCs. Every receptor here comes from a woman aged 18-30 years in good health.

V gene TRBV6-1 combines with J gene TRBJ1-1; D call uncertain. V was cut by 1 base and J by 7 bases, with 4 bases left in between. The CDR3 covers 11 residues. Germline V gene sequence: CDR1 MNHNS, CDR2 SASEGT. The CDR3 nucleotides are TGTGCCAGCAGTGAAGTGTTTGAAGCTTTCTTT. This encodes CASSEVFEAFF.

This clonotype was observed a handful of times. The rearrangement joins TRBV20-1 to TRBJ1-5, with 7 bases identical to TRBD1. After removal of 5 bases from V and 1 base from J, the junction contained 8 bases not matched to a gene. The CDR3 covers 15 residues. CDR1 and CDR2 (germline): DFQATT, SNEGSKA (reference sequence). CDR3 sequence (DNA): TGCAGTGCTGACGAGGGGGCCGGGAGCAATCAGCCCCAGCATTTT. Translation: CSADEGAGSNQPQHF.

This clonotype appeared a few times. This chain joins TRBV29-1 and TRBJ2-2, with TRBD2 identical over 15 bases. Trimming removed 7 bases from V and 2 bases from J; junction bases left unmatched: 5. The CDR3 is 16 amino acids. The V gene's germline CDR1 is SQVTM and CDR2 ANQGSEA. CDR3 bases: TGCAGCGGACGGACTAGCGGGGGGGTAAACACCGGGGAGCTGTTTTTT. It encodes CSGRTSGGVNTGELFF.

This clonotype was observed many times. V and J are TRBV5-1 and TRBJ1-1; a possible D gene is TRBD1 (5 bases). Germline V gene lookup returns CDR1 SGHRS and CDR2 YFSETQ. The CDR3 contains 15 residues. The V and J ends lost 0 bases and 4 bases respectively, with 13 bases between them. The CDR3 region is CASSLALGRSTEAFF. CDR3 DNA sequence: TGCGCCAGCAGCTTGGCGCTGGGGCGGTCCACTGAAGCTTTCTTT.

J is TRBJ2-2 and V is TRBV5-1; TRBD2 aligns across 15 bases. CDR3 size: 19 residues. V shed 4 bases and J 0 bases; nucleotides not matched to a gene: 7. The V gene's germline CDR1 is SGHRS and CDR2 YFSETQ. The CDR3 protein is CASSTGLAGGYTNTGELFF. The CDR3 DNA sequence: TGCGCCAGCAGCACGGGACTAGCGGGGGGCTACACGAACACCGGGGAGCTGTTTTTT.

This clonotype was seen only a few times. V is TRBV20-1 and J is TRBJ2-1; perhaps TRBD1 as D (5 bases). Per the germline V gene, CDR1 is DFQATT and CDR2 is SNEGSKA (reference sequence). The CDR3 contains 12 residues. The V and J ends lost 7 bases and 8 bases respectively, with 15 bases between them. The CDR3 coding sequence is TGCAGTGGAACAGGAGAAAGGGATGAGCAGTTCTTC. Residues: CSGTGERDEQFF.

The CDR3 spells CASSSSGTDLYNEQFF. In DNA form, the CDR3 reads TGCGCCAGCAGCTCATCCGGGACAGATTTGTACAATGAGCAGTTCTTC. The V gene is TRBV5-1, the J gene TRBJ2-1; 7 bases are a match to TRBD1. The J segment lost 4 bases and the V segment lost 3 bases, leaving 10 bases of the junction unmatched. Germline CDR1 SGHRS, CDR2 YFSETQ. The CDR3 covers 16 residues.

This sequence joins TRBV27 and TRBJ1-1; D is ambiguous. Trimming took off 5 bases at V and 0 bases at J, with 13 bases between the two ends. CDR1 and CDR2 (germline): MNHEY, SMNVEV (reference sequence). There are 15 residues in the CDR3. CDR3 protein: CASSLTGRMNTEAFF. The CDR3 DNA follows: TGTGCCAGCAGTCTGACGGGCAGGATGAACACTGAAGCTTTCTTT.

This clonotype was detected many times. V is TRBV10-3 and J is TRBJ2-1; D call uncertain. The CDR3 has 8 amino acids. The V and J ends lost 7 bases and 14 bases respectively, with 6 bases between them. In germline, CDR1 is ENHRY, CDR2 SYGVKD. CDR3 sequence reads: CAITQEFF. Written as DNA, the CDR3 is TGTGCCATCACCCAGGAGTTCTTC.

This clonotype has a count of ten or more. The chain uses TRBV6-5 and TRBJ1-1; possible D gene TRBD1, 5 bases. The germline CDR1 and CDR2 sequences are MNHEY and SVGAGI. The CDR3 covers 13 residues. V lost 1 base and J 5 bases, leaving 8 bases between the germline ends. The CDR3 DNA sequence: TGTGCCAGCAGTTACTTCGGGGGGACTGAAGCTTTCTTT. It specifies CASSYFGGTEAFF.

This clonotype was detected only a few times. This chain connects TRBV12-3 or TRBV12-4 to TRBJ2-3; possible D gene TRBD1, 6 bases. The CDR3 totals 14 residues. V shed 6 bases and J shed 4 bases, with 14 bases lying between them. CDR3 loop: CASSRGTTPDTQYF. Here the CDR3 DNA reads TGTGCCAGCAGCCGAGGGACAACCCCAGATACGCAGTATTTT.

This clonotype has ten or more counts. The CDR3 spells CASRATASPSYNEQFF. CDR3 DNA sequence: TGTGCCAGCAGGGCGACAGCTTCCCCCTCCTACAATGAGCAGTTCTTC. The gene calls are TRBV12-3 or TRBV12-4 and TRBJ2-1; TRBD1 might be the D (5 bases). The CDR3 covers 16 residues. Trimming shortened V by 6 bases and J by 0 bases, and 15 bases separated the two germline ends.

This clonotype has only a few counts. The genes are TRBV20-1 and TRBJ1-5; D unclear. This CDR3 is built from 12 residues. V was pared by 3 bases and J by 1 base, with 4 bases between. From germline, CDR1 is DFQATT and CDR2 SNEGSKA (reference sequence). CDR3 sequence (DNA): TGCAGTGCTAGGTGGAGCAATCAGCCCCAGCATTTT. Translating it yields CSARWSNQPQHF.

In this sample, this clonotype turned up a few times. This rearrangement joins TRBV18 to TRBJ2-1, with 9 bases fitting TRBD1. Germline V CDR1 and CDR2: KGHSH, LQKENI. J lost 1 base, V lost 1 base, and 11 bases had no gene match. The CDR3 totals 19 residues. This chain's CDR3 is CASSPRKHRGLLSYNEQFF. In DNA form, the CDR3 reads TGTGCCAGCTCACCACGAAAACACAGGGGGCTCTTATCCTACAATGAGCAGTTCTTC.

This chain connects TRBV5-6 to TRBJ1-2; 9 nucleotides line up with TRBD1. V was clipped by 0 bases and J by 8 bases; unmatched bases: 5. Germline V gene data show CDR1 as SGHDT and CDR2 as YYEEEE. This CDR3 region has 14 residues. The CDR3 sequence is CASSLGDRARGYTF. The CDR3 DNA sequence: TGTGCCAGCAGCTTGGGGGACAGGGCGAGAGGCTACACCTTC.

This clonotype was found a few times. This sequence joins TRBV6-2 or TRBV6-3 and TRBJ2-1, with D possibly matching TRBD1 (6 bases). CDR1 and CDR2 (germline): MNHEY, SVGEGT. Trimming took off 6 bases at V and 10 bases at J, with 22 bases between the two ends. The CDR3 is 15 amino acids. CDR3 sequence: CASSQNEAGVGEQFF. CDR3 nucleotides: TGTGCCAGCAGCCAGAACGAGGCAGGGGTTGGGGAGCAGTTCTTC.

There are a few counts of this clonotype. The J gene is TRBJ2-3, the V gene TRBV5-1; D is uncertain. CDR3 length: 16 amino acids. V lost 0 bases to trimming and J lost 0 bases, with 11 bases between them. Germline V lookup: CDR1 SGHRS, CDR2 YFSETQ. In DNA form, the CDR3 reads TGCGCCAGCAGCTTGGTATTTCTGGAAAGCACAGATACGCAGTATTTT. Its translation: CASSLVFLESTDTQYF.

Only a few counts were recorded for this clonotype. The chain employs TRBV20-1 and TRBJ2-2; 7 bases match TRBD2. The CDR3 totals 16 residues. Germline V lookup: CDR1 DFQATT, CDR2 SNEGSKA (reference sequence). The V gene end was trimmed by 6 bases and the J gene end by 2 bases; junction bases not matched to a gene: 12. The CDR3 sequence: CSASRSGTINTGELFF. The CDR3 DNA sequence: TGCAGTGCAAGCAGGTCCGGGACTATAAACACCGGGGAGCTGTTTTTT.

Only a few counts were recorded for this clonotype. The chain is built from TRBV14 and TRBJ2-3; D perhaps matches TRBD2 (5 bases). The CDR3 runs 19 residues. V was clipped by 0 bases and J by 1 base, with 20 bases between them. The germline V gene encodes CDR1 SGHDN and CDR2 FVKESK. The CDR3 sequence: CASSQDLPFRGKRTDTQYF. CDR3 bases: TGTGCCAGCAGCCAAGATCTCCCTTTTCGGGGAAAACGCACAGATACGCAGTATTTT. The full variable domain, with the rest looked up from reference TRBV14 and TRBJ2-3, is EAGVTQFPSHSVIEKGQTVTLRCDPISGHDNLYWYRRVMGKEIKFLLHFVKESKQDESGMPNNRFLAERTGGTYSTLKVQPAELEDSGVYFCASSQDLPFRGKRTDTQYFGPGTRLTVL.

This clonotype was counted at least ten times. The chain links TRBV5-1 to TRBJ1-1; unclear D gene. The CDR3 has 11 residues. V dropped 0 bases and J dropped 7 bases, with 4 bases sitting between them. CDR1 and CDR2 (germline): SGHRS, YFSETQ. The CDR3 loop is CASSLDSEAFF. The CDR3 region has the DNA TGCGCCAGCAGCTTGGACAGTGAAGCTTTCTTT.

For the CDR3, the DNA is TGTGCCAGCAGCTTTGTTCTGGAAACGAATGGCTACACCTTC. This encodes CASSFVLETNGYTF. The chain joins TRBV5-8 to TRBJ1-2; D gene ambiguous. The CDR3 spans 14 residues. In germline, CDR1 is SGHTS, CDR2 YDEGEE. The V gene lost 2 bases and the J gene lost 6 bases, with 14 bases spanning the gap.

By frequency in the sample, this clonotype is medium-sized (0.01 to 0.1%). This chain uses TRBV4-1 with TRBJ1-6, with a possible D match to TRBD1 (6 bases). CDR1 and CDR2 (germline): MGHRA, YSYEKL. This CDR3 contains 18 residues. Between the trimmed V and J ends, which lost 5 bases and 8 bases, there was a span of 25 bases. This chain's CDR3 is CASSLHEGTQGVDSPLHF. CDR3 sequence (DNA): TGCGCCAGCAGCTTACACGAGGGGACACAGGGAGTGGATTCACCCCTCCACTTT.

This chain joins TRBV5-1 and TRBJ1-6; D possibly corresponds to TRBD1 (6 bases). Trimming removed 0 bases from V and 9 bases from J, with 10 bases in between. The CDR3 runs to 14 residues. CDR1 is SGHRS and CDR2 is YFSETQ in the germline V gene. The CDR3 region is CASSLVGGSSPLHF. The CDR3 DNA is TGCGCCAGCAGCTTGGTAGGGGGGAGTTCACCCCTCCACTTT.

In nucleotides, the CDR3 is TGCAGTGCCCGTCTGGGCGGGGGGGCCGCGCAACAGACCCAGTACTTC. Translating gives CSARLGGGAAQQTQYF. The chain links TRBV20-1 to TRBJ2-5; 9 bases are shared with TRBD2. The CDR3 spans 16 residues. V was clipped by 6 bases and J by 6 bases; unmatched bases: 17. Germline values: CDR1 DFQATT, CDR2 SNEGSKA (reference sequence).

This clonotype came up a few times. This chain uses TRBV12-3 or TRBV12-4 with TRBJ2-1; 7 nucleotides align to TRBD1. The junction had 6 bases not matched to a gene; V was cut back by 5 bases and J by 2 bases. The CDR3 extends over 15 amino acids. The CDR3 is CASSTDRAAYNEQFF. CDR3 coding DNA: TGTGCCAGCAGTACTGACAGGGCGGCCTACAATGAGCAGTTCTTC.

This chain joins TRBV5-1 and TRBJ2-5; TRBD1 might be the D (7 bases). The CDR3 sequence is 15 residues long. Per germline, CDR1 SGHRS and CDR2 YFSETQ. V was shortened by 5 bases and J by 5 bases, with 19 bases between the two germline ends. CDR3 protein: CASSFSGGSGETQYF. CDR3 nucleotides: TGCGCCAGCAGTTTTTCAGGGGGGTCAGGGGAGACCCAGTACTTC.

The J gene is TRBJ2-4, the V gene TRBV6-6, with D uncertain. Germline values: CDR1 MNHNY, CDR2 SVGAGI (reference sequence). Trimming left V 6 bases short and J 0 bases short, with 6 bases between. This CDR3 comprises 13 residues. This chain's CDR3 is CASRSLAKNIQYF. The CDR3 nucleotides are TGTGCCAGCAGATCTTTAGCCAAAAACATTCAGTACTTC.

V is TRBV6-5 and J is TRBJ1-6; TRBD1 matches 10 bases. The trim removed 2 bases at V and 7 bases at J, leaving 5 bases unmatched. Germline CDR1 reads MNHEY; CDR2 reads SVGAGI. This CDR3 is 16 amino acids long. The CDR3 DNA reads TGTGCCAGCAGTTACGCGGGACAGGGGAGAAATTCACCCCTCCACTTT. Its protein is CASSYAGQGRNSPLHF.

The rearrangement links TRBV14 to TRBJ1-2; possible D gene TRBD1, 5 bases. This CDR3 is built from 15 residues. The V gene's germline CDR1 is SGHDN and CDR2 FVKESK. Trimming shortened V by 1 base and J by 5 bases, and 14 bases separated the two germline ends. Written as DNA, the CDR3 is TGTGCCAGCAGCCAAGGTTTCGGGACCAAATATGGCTACACCTTC. Amino acid sequence: CASSQGFGTKYGYTF.

The sample holds many counts of this clonotype. The gene calls are TRBV25-1 and TRBJ2-1; D may be TRBD2 (5 bases). CDR1 MGHDK and CDR2 SYGVNS come from the germline V gene. The CDR3 runs to 14 residues. V lost 4 bases and J lost 8, with 15 bases in between. CDR3 in DNA: TGTGCCAGCAGTGCGGGATTGAGGGTCTATGAGCAGTTCTTC. Translation: CASSAGLRVYEQFF.

The V call is TRBV4-1, the J call TRBJ2-5; 7 nucleotides line up with TRBD2. The germline CDR1 and CDR2 sequences are MGHRA and YSYEKL. This CDR3 is 16 amino acids long. V lost 1 base to trimming and J lost 0 bases; unmatched junction nucleotides: 5. The CDR3 DNA is TGCGCCAGCAGCCAAGGCCCAGCGGGGAACCAAGAGACCCAGTACTTC. Protein product: CASSQGPAGNQETQYF.